This record concerns one T cell receptor (beta chain) sequence. This sample is part of a study of T cell changes during pregnancy in multiple sclerosis. The CDR3 contains 15 residues. After removal of 1 base from V and 8 bases from J, the junction contained 9 bases not matched to a gene. Germline loops: CDR1 MDHEN, CDR2 SYDVKM. Sequencing was performed with immunoSEQ multiplex PCR; in TCRdb, only in-frame clones are kept and a portion is missing. The sample holds approximately 50,000 clones, roughly 90% seen once. The receptor's source is a female donor with multiple sclerosis, enrolled in a pregnancy study. This chain connects TRBV28 to TRBJ1-2; 8 bases map to TRBD1. Source: peripheral blood, taken in the second trimester of pregnancy. In DNA, the CDR3 is TGTGCCAGCAGTTTATTCCCAGGGGGCGGAGAGGGCTACACCTTC. Translation: CASSLFPGGGEGYTF.